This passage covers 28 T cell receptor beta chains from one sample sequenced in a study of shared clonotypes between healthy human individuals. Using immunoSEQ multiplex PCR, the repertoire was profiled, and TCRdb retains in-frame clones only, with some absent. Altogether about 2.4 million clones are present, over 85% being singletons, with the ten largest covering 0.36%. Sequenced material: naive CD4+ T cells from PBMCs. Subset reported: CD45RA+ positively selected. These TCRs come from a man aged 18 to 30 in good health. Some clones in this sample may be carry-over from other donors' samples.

CDR3 sequence: CASSLGPDSGANVLTF. The DNA for the CDR3 is TGTGCCAGCAGCTTAGGTCCGGACTCTGGGGCCAACGTCCTGACTTTC. The chain is built from TRBV7-2 and TRBJ2-6; D is uncertain. The CDR3 runs 16 residues. Trimming took off 1 base at V and 0 bases at J, with 7 bases between the two ends. Germline V gene sequence: CDR1 SGHTA, CDR2 FQGNSA. The variable domain in full, completed from reference TRBV7-2 and TRBJ2-6, reads GAGVSQSPSNKVTEKGKDVELRCDPISGHTALYWYRQSLGQGLEFLIYFQGNSAPDKSGLPSDRFSAERTGGSVSTLTIQRTQQEDSAVYLCASSLGPDSGANVLTFGAGSRLTVL.

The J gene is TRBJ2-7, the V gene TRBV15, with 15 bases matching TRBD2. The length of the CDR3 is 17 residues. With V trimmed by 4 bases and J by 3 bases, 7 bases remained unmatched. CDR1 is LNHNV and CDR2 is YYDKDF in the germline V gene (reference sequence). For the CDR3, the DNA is TGTGCCACCAGCATCTTAGGACTAGCGGGAGGGGACTACGAGCAGTACTTC. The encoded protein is CATSILGLAGGDYEQYF.

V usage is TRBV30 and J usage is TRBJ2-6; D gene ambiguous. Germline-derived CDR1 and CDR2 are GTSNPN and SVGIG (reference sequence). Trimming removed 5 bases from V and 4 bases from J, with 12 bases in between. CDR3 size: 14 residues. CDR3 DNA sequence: TGTGCCTGGGACACACGGGTCGGGGCCAACGTCCTGACTTTC. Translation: CAWDTRVGANVLTF.

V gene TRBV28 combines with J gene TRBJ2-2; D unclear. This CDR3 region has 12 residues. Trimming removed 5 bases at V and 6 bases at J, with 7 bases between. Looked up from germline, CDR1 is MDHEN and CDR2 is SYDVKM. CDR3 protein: CASSSPSGELFF. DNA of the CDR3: TGTGCCAGCAGTAGCCCCTCCGGGGAGCTGTTTTTT. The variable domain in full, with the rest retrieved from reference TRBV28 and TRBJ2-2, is DVKVTQSSRYLVKRTGEKVFLECVQDMDHENMFWYRQDPGLGLRLIYFSYDVKMKEKGDIPEGYSVSREKKERFSLILESASTNQTSMYLCASSSPSGELFFGEGSRLTVL.

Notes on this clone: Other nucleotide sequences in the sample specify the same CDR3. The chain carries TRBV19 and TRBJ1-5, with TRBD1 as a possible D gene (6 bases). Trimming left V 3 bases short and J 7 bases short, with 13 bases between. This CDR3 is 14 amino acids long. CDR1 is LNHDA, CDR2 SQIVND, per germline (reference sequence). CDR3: CASSIGGAGQPQHF. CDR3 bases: TGTGCCAGTAGTATCGGGGGGGCCGGCCAGCCCCAGCATTTT.

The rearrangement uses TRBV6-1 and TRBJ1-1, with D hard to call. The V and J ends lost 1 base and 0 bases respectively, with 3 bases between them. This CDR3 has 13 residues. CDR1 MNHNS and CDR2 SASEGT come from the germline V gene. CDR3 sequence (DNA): TGTGCCAGCAGTGAAGAGGTGAACACTGAAGCTTTCTTT. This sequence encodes CASSEEVNTEAFF.

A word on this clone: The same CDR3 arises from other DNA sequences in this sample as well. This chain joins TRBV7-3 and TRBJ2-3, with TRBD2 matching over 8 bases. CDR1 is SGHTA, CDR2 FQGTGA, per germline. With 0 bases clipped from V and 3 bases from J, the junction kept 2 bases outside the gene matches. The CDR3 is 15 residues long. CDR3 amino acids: CASSLTAGVTDTQYF. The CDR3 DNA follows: TGTGCCAGCAGCTTAACAGCGGGGGTTACAGATACGCAGTATTTT.

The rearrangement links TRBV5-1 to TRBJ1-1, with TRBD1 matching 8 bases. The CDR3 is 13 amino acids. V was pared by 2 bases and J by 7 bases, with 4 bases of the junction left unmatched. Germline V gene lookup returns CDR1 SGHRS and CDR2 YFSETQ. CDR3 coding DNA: TGCGCCAGCAGCTTAGACAGGGGCGGTGAAGCTTTCTTT. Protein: CASSLDRGGEAFF.

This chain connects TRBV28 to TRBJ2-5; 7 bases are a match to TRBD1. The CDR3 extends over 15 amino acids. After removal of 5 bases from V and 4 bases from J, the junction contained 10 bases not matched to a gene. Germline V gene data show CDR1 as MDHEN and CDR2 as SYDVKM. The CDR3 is CASSPAGTERETQYF. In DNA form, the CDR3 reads TGTGCCAGCAGTCCGGCCGGGACAGAGAGAGAGACCCAGTACTTC. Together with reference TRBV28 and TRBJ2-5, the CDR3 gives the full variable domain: DVKVTQSSRYLVKRTGEKVFLECVQDMDHENMFWYRQDPGLGLRLIYFSYDVKMKEKGDIPEGYSVSREKKERFSLILESASTNQTSMYLCASSPAGTERETQYFGPGTRLLVL.

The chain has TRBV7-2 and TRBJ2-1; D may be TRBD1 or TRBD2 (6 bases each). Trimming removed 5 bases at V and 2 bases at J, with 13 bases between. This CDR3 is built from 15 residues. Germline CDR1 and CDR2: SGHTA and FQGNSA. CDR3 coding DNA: TGTGCCAGCAGCGGGTCCGGGGGCCCCTACAATGAGCAGTTCTTC. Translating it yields CASSGSGGPYNEQFF.

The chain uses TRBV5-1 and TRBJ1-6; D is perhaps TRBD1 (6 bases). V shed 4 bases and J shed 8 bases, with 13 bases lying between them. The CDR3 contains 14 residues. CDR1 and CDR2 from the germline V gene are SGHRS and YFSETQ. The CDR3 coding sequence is TGCGCCAGCAGCCCGACAGGTCTGGATTCACCCCTCCACTTT. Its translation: CASSPTGLDSPLHF.

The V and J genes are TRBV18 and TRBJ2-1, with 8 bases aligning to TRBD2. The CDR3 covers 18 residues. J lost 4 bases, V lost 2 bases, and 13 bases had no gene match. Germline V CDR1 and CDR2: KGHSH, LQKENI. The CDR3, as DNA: TGTGCCAGCTCACCATCTAGCGGGCGACAAAAGTTTTACAATGAGCAGTTCTTC. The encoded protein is CASSPSSGRQKFYNEQFF.

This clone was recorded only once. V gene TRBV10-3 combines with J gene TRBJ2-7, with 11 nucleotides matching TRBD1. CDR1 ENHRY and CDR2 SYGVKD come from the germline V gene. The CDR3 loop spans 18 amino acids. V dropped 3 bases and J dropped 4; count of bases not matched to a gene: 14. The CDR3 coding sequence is TGTGCCATCAGTGAAGTAGGGTGGACAGGGGGCGGGGGATACGAGCAGTACTTC. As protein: CAISEVGWTGGGGYEQYF.

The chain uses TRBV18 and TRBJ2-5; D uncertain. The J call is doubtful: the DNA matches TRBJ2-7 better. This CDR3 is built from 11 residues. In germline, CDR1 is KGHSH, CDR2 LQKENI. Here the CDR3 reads CASSSGYEQYF. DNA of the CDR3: TGTGCCAGCTCTTCTGGGTACGAGCAGTACTTC.

The CDR3 protein is CASSEFGASGRPTYEQYF. In DNA, the CDR3 is TGTGCCAGCAGTGAATTTGGGGCTAGCGGGCGCCCTACCTACGAGCAGTACTTC. The rearrangement joins TRBV2 to TRBJ2-7; 8 bases line up with TRBD2. CDR3 length: 18 amino acids. Losses at the gene ends were 2 bases for V and 2 bases for J; bases not matched to a gene: 14. Germline values: CDR1 SNHLY, CDR2 FYNNEI.

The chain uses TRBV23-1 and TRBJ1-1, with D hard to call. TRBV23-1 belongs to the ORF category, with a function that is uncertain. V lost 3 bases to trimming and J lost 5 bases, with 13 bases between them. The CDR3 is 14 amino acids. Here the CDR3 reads CASSHRQRRTEAFF. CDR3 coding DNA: TGCGCCAGCAGTCACCGACAACGGAGGACTGAAGCTTTCTTT.

The CDR3 protein is CSAGRDYEQYF. The CDR3 nucleotides are TGCAGTGCTGGGCGGGACTACGAGCAGTACTTC. The gene calls are TRBV20-1 and TRBJ2-7; possible D gene TRBD2, 6 bases. Germline CDR1 and CDR2: DFQATT and SNEGSKA (reference sequence). Deletions cut 5 bases from V and 3 bases from J, with 8 bases between. The CDR3 is 11 residues long.

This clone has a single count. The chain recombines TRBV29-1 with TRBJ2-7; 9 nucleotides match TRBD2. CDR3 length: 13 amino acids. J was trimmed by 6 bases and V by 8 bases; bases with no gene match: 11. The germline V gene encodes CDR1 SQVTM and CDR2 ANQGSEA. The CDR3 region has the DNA TGCAGCTCGGCCGGGACTAGCCCTTCCGAGCAGTACTTC. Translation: CSSAGTSPSEQYF.

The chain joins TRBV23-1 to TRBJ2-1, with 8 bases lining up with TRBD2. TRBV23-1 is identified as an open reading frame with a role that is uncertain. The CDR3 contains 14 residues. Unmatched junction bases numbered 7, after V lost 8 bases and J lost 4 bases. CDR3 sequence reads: CASQLAEIYNEQFF. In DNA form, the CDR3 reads TGCGCCAGCCAACTAGCGGAAATTTACAATGAGCAGTTCTTC.

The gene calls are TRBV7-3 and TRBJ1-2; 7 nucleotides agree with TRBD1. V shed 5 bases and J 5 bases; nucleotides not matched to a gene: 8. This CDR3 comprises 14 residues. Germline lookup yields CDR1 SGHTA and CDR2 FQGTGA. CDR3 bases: TGTGCCAGCAGCAAAGGACAGGCTGATTATGGCTACACCTTC. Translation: CASSKGQADYGYTF.

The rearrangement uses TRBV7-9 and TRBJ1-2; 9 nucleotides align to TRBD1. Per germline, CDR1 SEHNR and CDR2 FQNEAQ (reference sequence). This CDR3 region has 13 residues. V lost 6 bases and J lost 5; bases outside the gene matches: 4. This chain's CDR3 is CASRSQGAYGYTF. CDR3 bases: TGTGCCAGCAGATCACAGGGGGCGTATGGCTACACCTTC.

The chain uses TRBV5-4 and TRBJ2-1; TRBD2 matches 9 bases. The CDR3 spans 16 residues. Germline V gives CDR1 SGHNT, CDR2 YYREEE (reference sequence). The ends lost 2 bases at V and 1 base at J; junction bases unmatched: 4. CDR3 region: CASSFKGLASYNEQFF. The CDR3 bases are TGTGCCAGCAGCTTTAAGGGACTAGCTTCCTACAATGAGCAGTTCTTC.

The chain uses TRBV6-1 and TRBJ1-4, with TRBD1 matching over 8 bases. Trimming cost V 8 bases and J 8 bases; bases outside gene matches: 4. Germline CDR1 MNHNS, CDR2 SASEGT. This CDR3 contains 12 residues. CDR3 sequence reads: CASEWTGEKLFF. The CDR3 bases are TGTGCCAGCGAGTGGACAGGGGAAAAACTGTTTTTT.

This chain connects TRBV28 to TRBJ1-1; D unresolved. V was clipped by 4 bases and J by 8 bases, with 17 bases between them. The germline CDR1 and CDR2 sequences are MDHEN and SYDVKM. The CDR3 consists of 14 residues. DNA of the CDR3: TGTGCCAGCAGTTCCTCGACCCCCCTGACCGAAGCTTTCTTT. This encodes CASSSSTPLTEAFF.

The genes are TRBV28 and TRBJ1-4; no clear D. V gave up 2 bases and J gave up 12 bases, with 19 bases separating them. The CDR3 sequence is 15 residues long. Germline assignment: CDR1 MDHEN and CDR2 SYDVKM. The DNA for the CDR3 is TGTGCCAGCAGTTTAACTCCGCCCGGAGTCGGTGAACTGTTTTTT. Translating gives CASSLTPPGVGELFF.

CDR3 in amino acids: CASSPTTGKNYEQYF. CDR3 coding DNA: TGTGCCAGCAGCCCTACTACGGGGAAAAACTACGAGCAGTACTTC. The chain links TRBV5-4 to TRBJ2-7; D is possibly TRBD2 (5 bases). CDR1 is SGHNT, CDR2 YYREEE, per germline (reference sequence). V lost 4 bases, J lost 3 bases, and 17 bases lay in between. The CDR3 has 15 residues.

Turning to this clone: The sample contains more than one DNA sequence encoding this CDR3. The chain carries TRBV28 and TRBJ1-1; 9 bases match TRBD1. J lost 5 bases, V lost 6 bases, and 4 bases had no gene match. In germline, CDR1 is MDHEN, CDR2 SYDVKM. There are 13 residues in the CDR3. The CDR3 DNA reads TGTGCCAGCAGGGGACAGGGTCGAACTGAAGCTTTCTTT. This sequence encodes CASRGQGRTEAFF.

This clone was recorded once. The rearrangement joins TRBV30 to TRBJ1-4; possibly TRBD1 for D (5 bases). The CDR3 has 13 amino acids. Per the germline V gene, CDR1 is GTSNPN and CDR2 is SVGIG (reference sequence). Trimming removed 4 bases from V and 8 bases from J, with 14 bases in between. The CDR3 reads CAWKYIGDEKLFF. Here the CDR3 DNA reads TGTGCCTGGAAGTATATAGGGGACGAAAAACTGTTTTTT. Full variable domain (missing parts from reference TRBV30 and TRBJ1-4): SQTIHQWPATLVQPVGSPLSLECTVEGTSNPNLYWYRQAAGRGLQLLFYSVGIGQISSEVPQNLSASRPQDRQFILSSKKLLLSDSGFYLCAWKYIGDEKLFFGSGTQLSVL.